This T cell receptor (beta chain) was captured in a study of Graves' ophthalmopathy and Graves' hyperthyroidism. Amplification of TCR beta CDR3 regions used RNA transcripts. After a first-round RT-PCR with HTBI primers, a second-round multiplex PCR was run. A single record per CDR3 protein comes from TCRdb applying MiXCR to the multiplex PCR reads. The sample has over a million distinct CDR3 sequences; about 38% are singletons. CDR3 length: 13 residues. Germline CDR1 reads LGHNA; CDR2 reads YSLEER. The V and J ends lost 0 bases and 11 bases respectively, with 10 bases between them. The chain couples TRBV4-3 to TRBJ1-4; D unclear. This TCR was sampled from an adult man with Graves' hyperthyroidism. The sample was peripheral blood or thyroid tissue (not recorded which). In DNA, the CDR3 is TGCGCCAGCAGCCAAGAATGGCCTGGGAAACTGTTTTTT. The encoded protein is CASSQEWPGKLFF.